A single sample gave rise to the 15 T cell receptor beta chains below, sequenced in a study of CD8 T cells in ankylosing spondylitis. TCRdb re-called the 5' RACE reads with MiXCR, one entry per CDR3 protein. In the table there are about 360,000 distinct CDR3 sequences, 14% to 15% of which are singletons. The sample comprised blood, either unsorted or a sorted T cell fraction (not recorded which). The receptors come from a male donor with ankylosing spondylitis or in good health (not recorded which).

V and J are TRBV12-5 and TRBJ1-1, with a weak D call TRBD1 (5 bases). Trimming left V 5 bases short and J 5 bases short, with 24 bases between. CDR1 is LGHNT, CDR2 FRNRAP, per germline. This CDR3 is 17 amino acids long. This CDR3 is CASGRDLGLVYGTEAFF. CDR3 sequence (DNA): TGTGCTAGTGGTCGGGACTTAGGATTGGTCTACGGGACTGAAGCTTTCTTT.

DNA of the CDR3: TGCGCCAGCAGCCAATTCTTCGACACCGGGGAGCTGTTTTTT. Protein: CASSQFFDTGELFF. The V gene is TRBV4-1, the J gene TRBJ2-2; the D is unclear. This CDR3 comprises 14 residues. Per the germline V gene, CDR1 is MGHRA and CDR2 is YSYEKL. V lost 2 bases to trimming and J lost 3 bases, with 7 bases between them.

CDR3 in amino acids: CASRAGSAYEQYF. Here the CDR3 DNA reads TGTGCCAGCAGAGCCGGGTCTGCCTACGAGCAGTACTTC. This chain joins TRBV2 and TRBJ2-7; no definite D call. Trimming removed 6 bases at V and 2 bases at J, with 11 bases between. CDR3 size: 13 residues. CDR1 is SNHLY and CDR2 is FYNNEI in the germline V gene.

The V gene is TRBV10-1, the J gene TRBJ2-5; D is tentatively TRBD1 or TRBD2 (5 bases each). The CDR3 has 14 amino acids. The V gene's germline CDR1 is WNHNN and CDR2 SYGVQD (reference sequence). V lost 6 bases, J lost 2 bases, and 13 bases lay in between. CDR3 nucleotide sequence: TGCGCCAGCAGAACGGGGCAGCCTCAAGAGACCCAGTACTTC. Translating gives CASRTGQPQETQYF.

This clonotype has a count of ten or more. The rearrangement joins TRBV12-3 or TRBV12-4 to TRBJ1-1; D ambiguous. This CDR3 comprises 13 residues. Trimming removed 6 bases from V and 10 bases from J, with 18 bases in between. The CDR3 DNA sequence: TGTGCCAGCAGACTCAAGCACATTGGAGGAGCTTTCTTT. This sequence encodes CASRLKHIGGAFF.

The chain carries TRBV5-1 and TRBJ1-6, with unresolved D. The CDR3 consists of 12 residues. From germline, CDR1 is SGHRS and CDR2 YFSETQ. V was cut by 0 bases and J by 9 bases, with 4 bases left in between. CDR3 in amino acids: CASSLELSPLHF. The CDR3 DNA is TGCGCCAGCAGCTTGGAACTTTCACCCCTCCACTTT.

In its sample, this clonotype was seen a few times. The chain carries TRBV5-1 and TRBJ2-3; the match to TRBD1 covers 9 bases. This CDR3 is built from 18 residues. Germline lookup yields CDR1 SGHRS and CDR2 YFSETQ. Losses at the gene ends were 2 bases for V and 0 bases for J; bases not matched to a gene: 10. DNA for the CDR3: TGCGCCAGCAGCTTCTTGGATACCGGGACAGGGAGCACAGATACGCAGTATTTT. The encoded protein is CASSFLDTGTGSTDTQYF.

The gene calls are TRBV6-6 and TRBJ1-1; no firm D call. V gave up 3 bases and J gave up 5 bases, with 7 bases separating them. The germline V gene encodes CDR1 MNHNY and CDR2 SVGAGI (reference sequence). This CDR3 region has 12 residues. The CDR3 sequence: CASSYLETEAFF. CDR3 sequence (DNA): TGTGCCAGCAGTTATCTGGAGACTGAAGCTTTCTTT.

This clonotype was counted between two and nine times. This chain links TRBV7-2 with TRBJ2-7; tentatively, D is TRBD1 (6 bases). The CDR3 contains 13 residues. The germline CDR1 and CDR2 sequences are SGHTA and FQGNSA. Trimming shortened V by 5 bases and J by 5 bases, and 13 bases separated the two germline ends. The CDR3, as DNA: TGTGCCAGCAGCACACAGGGTTGGAACGAGCAGTACTTC. It specifies CASSTQGWNEQYF.

V and J are TRBV20-1 and TRBJ2-7, with unresolved D. The CDR3 loop spans 14 amino acids. Trimming cost V 3 bases and J 3 bases, with 15 bases left between them. Per the germline V gene, CDR1 is DFQATT and CDR2 is SNEGSKA (reference sequence). The CDR3 region has the DNA TGCAGTGCTAGTCGCCAGCCGCAAGGCTACGAGCAGTACTTC. Amino acid sequence: CSASRQPQGYEQYF.

The V gene is TRBV20-1, the J gene TRBJ1-1; weak D call: TRBD1 (5 bases). V shed 0 bases and J shed 5 bases, with 13 bases lying between them. The CDR3 is made up of 14 amino acids. Germline V gene data show CDR1 as DFQATT and CDR2 as SNEGSKA (reference sequence). CDR3 DNA sequence: TGCAGTGCTAGAGATAATAGTGGGGGGACTGAAGCTTTCTTT. Its translation is CSARDNSGGTEAFF.

This clonotype came up a few times. The gene calls are TRBV4-2 and TRBJ1-1; D not resolved. V lost 5 bases, J lost 4 bases, and 11 bases lay in between. This CDR3 region has 13 residues. The germline V gene has CDR1 LGHNA and CDR2 YNFKEQ. CDR3 bases: TGTGCCAGCAGCTCCGAGGAGGGCACTGAAGCTTTCTTT. It translates to CASSSEEGTEAFF.

This clonotype was counted a few times. The chain couples TRBV10-2 to TRBJ2-3; D not certain. CDR3 length equals 14 residues. Trimming took 8 bases from V and 5 from J, leaving 17 bases between them. Germline CDR1 and CDR2: WSHSY and SAAADI. This chain's CDR3 is CASADRPLGDTQYF. The CDR3 DNA sequence: TGCGCCAGCGCGGATCGGCCCCTGGGAGATACGCAGTATTTT.

This clonotype was seen a few times. J is TRBJ1-6 and V is TRBV11-2; D is perhaps TRBD1 (5 bases). Germline V gene lookup returns CDR1 SGHAT and CDR2 FQNNGV. V was shortened by 7 bases and J by 9 bases, with 13 bases between the two germline ends. This CDR3 has 13 residues. The CDR3 coding sequence is TGTGCCAGCATCCAGGGAGGCGGTTCACCCCTCCACTTT. The encoded protein is CASIQGGGSPLHF.

This clonotype was recorded many times. The V gene is TRBV29-1, the J gene TRBJ1-5; TRBD1 aligns across 8 bases. V lost 6 bases and J lost 2; bases outside the gene matches: 6. From germline, CDR1 is SQVTM and CDR2 ANQGSEA. The CDR3 length is 14 residues. The CDR3 loop reads CSVATGGGNQPQHF. The CDR3 coding sequence is TGCAGCGTCGCTACAGGGGGTGGCAATCAGCCCCAGCATTTT.